These 18 T cell receptor beta chains originate from one sample sequenced in a study of shared clonotypes between healthy human individuals (dated by TCRdb to 2020 to 2021). CD8 naive samples were CD45RO-negative cells positively selected for CCR7, giving a CD45RA+CCR7+ population that excluded TemRA cells. The protocol used for the library was the immunoSEQ multiplex PCR assay. Drawn from immuneACCESS, this table holds only the in-frame rearrangements with V and J called that TCRdb kept. Clones are partly lost; checked studies trace under half to an unresolved V gene and leave the rest unexplained. The table for this sample lists about 2,200,000 clones; about 93% of them were counted only once. The ten largest make up more than 1.5% of the sample. The sample taken for sequencing was naive CD8+ T cells from PBMCs. The cell subset or site label on this specimen signifies: CD45RA+CCR7+. These TCRs come from a man aged 18 to 29 in good health. Some clones in this sample may be carry-over from other donors' samples.

Notes on this clone: This same CDR3 is encoded by further DNA sequences in the sample. This chain uses TRBV4-1 with TRBJ1-5; D is unclear. The CDR3 length is 15 residues. Per germline, CDR1 MGHRA and CDR2 YSYEKL. V gave up 1 base and J gave up 1 base, with 8 bases separating them. The CDR3 sequence: CASSQVEGSNQPQHF. In DNA form, the CDR3 reads TGCGCCAGCAGCCAAGTTGAAGGGAGCAATCAGCCCCAGCATTTT.

As to this clone: This CDR3 is also generated by other DNA sequences in the sample. The rearrangement joins TRBV29-1 to TRBJ2-7; D might be TRBD1 or TRBD2, each matching 5 bases. V gave up 4 bases and J gave up 3 bases, with 10 bases separating them. The CDR3 has 12 residues. Germline loops: CDR1 SQVTM, CDR2 ANQGSEA. CDR3 sequence reads: CSVGGASYEQYF. The CDR3 nucleotides read TGCAGCGTTGGAGGGGCCAGCTACGAGCAGTACTTC.

The chain is built from TRBV7-7 and TRBJ2-7, with 9 bases aligning to TRBD2. Germline-derived CDR1 and CDR2 are SSHAT and FNYEAQ (reference sequence). Trimming removed 5 bases from V and 5 bases from J; junction bases left unmatched: 4. CDR3 length equals 13 residues. CDR3 DNA: TGTGCCAGCAGCCCGCGACTAGCGGACGAGCAGTACTTC. Protein product: CASSPRLADEQYF.

The chain joins TRBV28 to TRBJ1-2; D not certain. V dropped 1 base and J dropped 8 bases, with 11 bases sitting between them. Germline CDR1 is MDHEN and CDR2 is SYDVKM. The CDR3 sequence is 13 residues long. CDR3 nucleotides: TGTGCCAGCAGTTTATTGCCGATGATCGGCTACACCTTC. Its translation: CASSLLPMIGYTF.

The chain joins TRBV7-9 to TRBJ2-5, with D possibly called TRBD1 or TRBD2 (6 bases each). Germline lookup yields CDR1 SEHNR and CDR2 FQNEAQ (reference sequence). The CDR3 is 16 amino acids. The V gene lost 5 bases and the J gene lost 4 bases, with 20 bases spanning the gap. The CDR3 protein is CASSTEGGGWGETQYF. The DNA of the CDR3 is TGTGCCAGCAGCACAGAGGGGGGAGGTTGGGGAGAGACCCAGTACTTC.

In DNA form, the CDR3 reads TGTGCCAGCAGCTTAGCGGCCGGGAGTCCCTACGAGCAGTACTTC. Translated: CASSLAAGSPYEQYF. This chain uses TRBV7-6 with TRBJ2-7; D perhaps matches TRBD2 (6 bases). The CDR3 has 15 residues. V was shortened by 0 bases and J by 2 bases, with 11 bases between the two germline ends. CDR1 SGHVS and CDR2 FNYEAQ come from the germline V gene.

The rearrangement joins TRBV18 to TRBJ2-1; 8 nucleotides match TRBD1. This CDR3 contains 17 residues. With 3 bases clipped from V and 2 bases from J, the junction kept 9 bases outside the gene matches. Germline CDR1 and CDR2: KGHSH and LQKENI. The CDR3 region is CASSPPRDRGPYNEQFF. Written as DNA, the CDR3 is TGTGCCAGCTCACCGCCGCGTGACAGGGGACCCTACAATGAGCAGTTCTTC.

V and J are TRBV9 and TRBJ2-5; 7 bases are a match to TRBD1. The CDR3 is 14 residues long. CDR1 and CDR2 from the germline V gene are SGDLS and YYNGEE. Losses at the gene ends were 1 base for V and 3 bases for J; bases not matched to a gene: 3. The DNA for the CDR3 is TGTGCCAGCAGCGTACAGGGGGATGAAGAGACCCAGTACTTC. Its translation: CASSVQGDEETQYF.

V usage is TRBV23-1 and J usage is TRBJ1-5; 11 bases are shared with TRBD1. TRBV23-1 counts as an open reading frame of uncertain function. CDR3 size: 20 residues. V lost 6 bases and J lost 1; bases outside the gene matches: 17. CDR3 region: CASSESTGQGARGSNQPQHF. The CDR3, as DNA: TGCGCCAGCAGCGAGTCGACCGGACAGGGGGCGAGAGGGAGCAATCAGCCCCAGCATTTT.

The chain combines TRBV7-9 with TRBJ2-1; 8 bases map to TRBD2. The germline V gene encodes CDR1 SEHNR and CDR2 FQNEAQ (reference sequence). Trimming took 6 bases from V and 10 from J; bases not matched to a gene: 11. The CDR3 runs to 14 residues. In nucleotides, the CDR3 is TGTGCCAGCAGAGGGACGGGAGGGCCCTCCGAGCAGTTCTTC. This gives the protein CASRGTGGPSEQFF.

The rearrangement uses TRBV7-9 and TRBJ2-7, with D possibly being TRBD2 (5 bases). The V gene lost 2 bases and the J gene lost 6 bases, with 8 bases spanning the gap. Germline V lookup: CDR1 SEHNR, CDR2 FQNEAQ (reference sequence). CDR3 size: 12 residues. The CDR3 DNA sequence: TGTGCCAGCAGCTTATACCGGGGCGAGCAGTACTTC. Translated: CASSLYRGEQYF.

V and J are TRBV11-3 and TRBJ2-7; the D call may be TRBD1 or TRBD2 (5 bases each). V was shortened by 2 bases and J by 2 bases, with 10 bases between the two germline ends. Germline V gene data show CDR1 as SGHNT and CDR2 as YENEEA. The CDR3 length is 14 residues. CDR3 DNA: TGTGCCAGCAGCTTACGGGACGGAGCCTACGAGCAGTACTTC. Encoded protein: CASSLRDGAYEQYF.

V and J are TRBV9 and TRBJ2-3, with a weak D call TRBD2 (6 bases). From germline, CDR1 is SGDLS and CDR2 YYNGEE. V was trimmed by 1 base and J by 0 bases, leaving 15 bases between them. This CDR3 is built from 17 residues. CDR3 sequence reads: CASSVSGGVSSTDTQYF. The CDR3 DNA reads TGTGCCAGCAGCGTATCCGGGGGAGTATCTAGCACAGATACGCAGTATTTT.

Concerning this clone itself: Compared with germline, one end of the junction differs, possibly owing to a read error. Other DNA sequences of this sample code for an identical CDR3. The chain uses TRBV6-5 and TRBJ1-2; 9 bases are a match to TRBD1. Germline lookup yields CDR1 MNHEY and CDR2 SVGAGI. This CDR3 has 13 amino acids. The CDR3 spells CASSWDRVDGYTF. DNA for the CDR3: TGTGCCAGCAGTTGGGACAGGGTGGATGGTTACACCTTC.

A word on this clone: The sample contains more than one DNA sequence encoding this CDR3. The chain joins TRBV11-2 to TRBJ2-5; D may match TRBD1 or TRBD2 (5 bases each). V was pared by 6 bases and J by 3 bases, with 11 bases between. CDR1 and CDR2 from the germline V gene are SGHAT and FQNNGV. This CDR3 is 13 amino acids long. Here the CDR3 DNA reads TGTGCCAGCAGGCCGCGAGGGGAAGAGACCCAGTACTTC. Amino acid sequence: CASRPRGEETQYF.

This clone was found once. This chain joins TRBV6-5 and TRBJ2-2; 7 bases line up with TRBD2. J gave up 7 bases and V 0 bases, and 5 bases lay outside the gene matches. Germline CDR1 and CDR2: MNHEY and SVGAGI. This CDR3 comprises 15 residues. The CDR3 loop reads CASSYSTSSSGELFF. The CDR3 DNA reads as TGTGCCAGCAGTTACTCGACTAGCAGCAGCGGGGAGCTGTTTTTT.

CDR3 in DNA: TGTGCCAGCAGCCAAGATAGCATCCGCAGGGCATCCGGAAACACCATATATTTT. Residues: CASSQDSIRRASGNTIYF. The chain is built from TRBV4-2 and TRBJ1-3, with a possible D match to TRBD1 (5 bases). CDR3 length: 18 residues. The germline CDR1 and CDR2 sequences are LGHNA and YNFKEQ. Trimming took off 0 bases at V and 4 bases at J, with 19 bases between the two ends.

The genes are TRBV30 and TRBJ1-3; no clear D. V lost 5 bases to trimming and J lost 0 bases, with 8 bases between them. CDR1 is GTSNPN and CDR2 is SVGIG in the germline V gene (reference sequence). The CDR3 loop spans 13 amino acids. The CDR3 region is CAWAGLSGNTIYF. Here the CDR3 DNA reads TGTGCCTGGGCTGGGCTCTCTGGAAACACCATATATTTT.